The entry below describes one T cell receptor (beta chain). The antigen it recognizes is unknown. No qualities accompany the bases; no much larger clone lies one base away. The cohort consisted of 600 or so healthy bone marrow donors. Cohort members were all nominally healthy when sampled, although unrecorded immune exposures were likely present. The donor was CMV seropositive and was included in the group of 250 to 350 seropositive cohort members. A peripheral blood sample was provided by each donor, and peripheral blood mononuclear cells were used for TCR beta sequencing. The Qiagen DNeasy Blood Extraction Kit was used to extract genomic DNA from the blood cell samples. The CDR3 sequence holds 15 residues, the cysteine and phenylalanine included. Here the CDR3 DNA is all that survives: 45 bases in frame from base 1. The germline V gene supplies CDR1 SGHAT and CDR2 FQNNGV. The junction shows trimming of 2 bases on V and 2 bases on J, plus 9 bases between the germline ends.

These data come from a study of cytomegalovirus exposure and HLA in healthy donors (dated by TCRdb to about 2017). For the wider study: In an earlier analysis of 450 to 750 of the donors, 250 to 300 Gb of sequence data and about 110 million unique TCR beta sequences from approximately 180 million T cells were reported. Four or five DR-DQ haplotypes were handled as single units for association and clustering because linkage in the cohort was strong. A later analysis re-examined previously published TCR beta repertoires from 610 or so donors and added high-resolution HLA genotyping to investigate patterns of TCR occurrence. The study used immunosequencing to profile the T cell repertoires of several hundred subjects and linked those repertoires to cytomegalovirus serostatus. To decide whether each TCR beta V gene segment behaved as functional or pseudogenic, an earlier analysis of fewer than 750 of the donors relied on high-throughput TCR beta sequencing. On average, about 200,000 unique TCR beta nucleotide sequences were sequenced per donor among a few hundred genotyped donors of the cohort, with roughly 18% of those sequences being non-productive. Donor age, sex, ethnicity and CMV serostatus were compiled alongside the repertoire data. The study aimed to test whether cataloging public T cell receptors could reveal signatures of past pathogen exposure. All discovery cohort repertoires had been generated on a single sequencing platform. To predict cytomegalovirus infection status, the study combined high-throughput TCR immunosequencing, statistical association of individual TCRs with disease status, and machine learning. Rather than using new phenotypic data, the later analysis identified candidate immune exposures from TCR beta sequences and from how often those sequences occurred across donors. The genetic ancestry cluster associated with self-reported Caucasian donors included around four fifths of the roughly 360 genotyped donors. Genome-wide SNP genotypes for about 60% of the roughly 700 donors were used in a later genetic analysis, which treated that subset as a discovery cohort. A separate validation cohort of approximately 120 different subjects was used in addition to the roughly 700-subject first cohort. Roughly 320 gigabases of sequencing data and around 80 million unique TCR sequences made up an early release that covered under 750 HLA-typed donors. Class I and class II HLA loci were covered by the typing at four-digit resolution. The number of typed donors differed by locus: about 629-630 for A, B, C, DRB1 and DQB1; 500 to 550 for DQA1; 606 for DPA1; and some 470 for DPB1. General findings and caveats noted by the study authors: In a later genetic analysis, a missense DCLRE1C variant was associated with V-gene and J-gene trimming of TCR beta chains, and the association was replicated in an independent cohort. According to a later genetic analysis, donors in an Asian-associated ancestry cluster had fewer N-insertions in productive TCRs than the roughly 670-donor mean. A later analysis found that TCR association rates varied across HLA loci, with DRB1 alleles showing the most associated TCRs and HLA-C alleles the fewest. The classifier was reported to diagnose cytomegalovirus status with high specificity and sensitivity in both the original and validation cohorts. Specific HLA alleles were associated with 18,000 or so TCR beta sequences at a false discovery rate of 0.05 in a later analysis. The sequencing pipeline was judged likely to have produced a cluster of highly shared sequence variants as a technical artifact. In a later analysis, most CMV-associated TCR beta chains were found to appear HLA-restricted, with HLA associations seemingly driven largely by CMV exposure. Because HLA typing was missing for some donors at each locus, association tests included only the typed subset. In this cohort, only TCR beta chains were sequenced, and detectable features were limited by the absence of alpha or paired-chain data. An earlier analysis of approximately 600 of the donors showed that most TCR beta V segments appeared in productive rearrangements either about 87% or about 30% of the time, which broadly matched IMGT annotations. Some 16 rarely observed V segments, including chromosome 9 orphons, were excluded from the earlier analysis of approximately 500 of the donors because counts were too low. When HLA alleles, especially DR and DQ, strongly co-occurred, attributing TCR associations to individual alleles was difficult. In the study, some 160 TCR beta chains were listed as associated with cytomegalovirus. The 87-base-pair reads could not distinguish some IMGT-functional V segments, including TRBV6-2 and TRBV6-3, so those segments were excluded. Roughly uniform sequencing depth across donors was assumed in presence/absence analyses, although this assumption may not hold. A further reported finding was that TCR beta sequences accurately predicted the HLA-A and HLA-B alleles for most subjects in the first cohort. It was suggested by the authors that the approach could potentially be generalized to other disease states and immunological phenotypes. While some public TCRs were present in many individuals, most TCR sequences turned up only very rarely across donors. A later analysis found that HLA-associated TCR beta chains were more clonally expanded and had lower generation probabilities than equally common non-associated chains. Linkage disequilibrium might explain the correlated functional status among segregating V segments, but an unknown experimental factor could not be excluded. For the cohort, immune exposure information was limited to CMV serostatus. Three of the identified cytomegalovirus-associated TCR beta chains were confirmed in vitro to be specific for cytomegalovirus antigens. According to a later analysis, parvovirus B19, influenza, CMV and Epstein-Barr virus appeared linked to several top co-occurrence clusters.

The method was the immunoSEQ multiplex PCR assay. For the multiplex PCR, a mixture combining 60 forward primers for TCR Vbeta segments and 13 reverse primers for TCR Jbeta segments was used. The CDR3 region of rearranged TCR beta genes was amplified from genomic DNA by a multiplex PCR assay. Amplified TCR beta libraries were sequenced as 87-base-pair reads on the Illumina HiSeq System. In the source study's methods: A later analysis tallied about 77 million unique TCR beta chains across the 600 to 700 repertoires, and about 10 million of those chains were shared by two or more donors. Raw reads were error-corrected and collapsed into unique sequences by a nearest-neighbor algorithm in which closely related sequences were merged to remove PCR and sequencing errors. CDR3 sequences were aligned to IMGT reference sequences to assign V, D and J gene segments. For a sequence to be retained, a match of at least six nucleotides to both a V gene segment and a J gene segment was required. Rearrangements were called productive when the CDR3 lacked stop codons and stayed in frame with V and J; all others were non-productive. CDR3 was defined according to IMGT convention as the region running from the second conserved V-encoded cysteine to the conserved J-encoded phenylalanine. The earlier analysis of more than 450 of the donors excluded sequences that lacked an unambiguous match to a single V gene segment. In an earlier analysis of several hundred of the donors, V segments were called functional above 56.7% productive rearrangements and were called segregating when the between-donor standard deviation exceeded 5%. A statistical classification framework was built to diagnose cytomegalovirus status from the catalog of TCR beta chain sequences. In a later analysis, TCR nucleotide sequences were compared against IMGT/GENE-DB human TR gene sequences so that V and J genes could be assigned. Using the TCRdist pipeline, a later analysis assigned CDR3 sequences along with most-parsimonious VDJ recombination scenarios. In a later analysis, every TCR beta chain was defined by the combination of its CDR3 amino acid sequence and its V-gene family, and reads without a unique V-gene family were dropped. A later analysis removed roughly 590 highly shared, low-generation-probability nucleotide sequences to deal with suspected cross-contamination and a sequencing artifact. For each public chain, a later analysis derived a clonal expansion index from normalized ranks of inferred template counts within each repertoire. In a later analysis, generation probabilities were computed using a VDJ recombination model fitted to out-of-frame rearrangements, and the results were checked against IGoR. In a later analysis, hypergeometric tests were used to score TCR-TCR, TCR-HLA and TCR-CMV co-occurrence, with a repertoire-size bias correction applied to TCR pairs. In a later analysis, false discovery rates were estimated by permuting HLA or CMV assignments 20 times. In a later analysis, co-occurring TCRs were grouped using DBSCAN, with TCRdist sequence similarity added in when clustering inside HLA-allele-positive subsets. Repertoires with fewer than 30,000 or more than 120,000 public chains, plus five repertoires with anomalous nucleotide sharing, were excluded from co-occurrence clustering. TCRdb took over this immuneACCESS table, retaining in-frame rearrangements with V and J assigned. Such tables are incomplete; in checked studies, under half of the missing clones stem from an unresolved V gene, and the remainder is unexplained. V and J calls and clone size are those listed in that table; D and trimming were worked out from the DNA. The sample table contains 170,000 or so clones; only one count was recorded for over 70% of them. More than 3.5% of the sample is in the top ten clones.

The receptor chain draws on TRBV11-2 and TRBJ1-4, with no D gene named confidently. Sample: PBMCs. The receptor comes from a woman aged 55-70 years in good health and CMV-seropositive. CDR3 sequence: CASSLRGLTNEKLFF. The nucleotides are TGTGCCAGCAGCTTAAGAGGACTTACTAATGAAAAACTGTTTTTT.